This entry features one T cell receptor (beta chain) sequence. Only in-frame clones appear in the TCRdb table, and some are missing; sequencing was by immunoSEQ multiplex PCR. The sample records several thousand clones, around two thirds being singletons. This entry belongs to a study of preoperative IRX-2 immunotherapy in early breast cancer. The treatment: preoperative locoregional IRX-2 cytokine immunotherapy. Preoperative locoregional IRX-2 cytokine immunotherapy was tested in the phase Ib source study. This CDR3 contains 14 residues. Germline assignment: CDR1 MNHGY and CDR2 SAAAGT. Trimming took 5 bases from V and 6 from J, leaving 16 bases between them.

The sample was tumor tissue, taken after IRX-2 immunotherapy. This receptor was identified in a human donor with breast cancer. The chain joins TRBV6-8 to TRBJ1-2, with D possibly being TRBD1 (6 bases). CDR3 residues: CASSVRGMYDGYTF. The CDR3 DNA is TGTGCCAGCAGTGTAAGGGGGATGTATGATGGCTACACCTTC.